This T cell receptor (beta chain) was identified during a study of a mutant IDH1 vaccine in newly diagnosed glioma. Study overall: Vaccination followed radiotherapy alone by 4-6 weeks, or accompanied temozolomide cycles. Sex among treated patients split about 60% male, roughly 40% female; mean age was about 40 years. Receipt of radiotherapy, temozolomide, or both preceded the study, and most received both. General observations from the study: Vaccination induced immune responses in around 95% of patients.

Stated time point: week 11, during vaccination. Doses of 300 ug of mutant IDH1 20-mer peptide were given with topical imiquimod. This clone came up once. Its antigen remains unidentified. Data came from immunoSEQ multiplex PCR; TCRdb stores just in-frame clones and leaves some out. The sample consists of tens of thousands of clones, under 90% of them appearing once. The CDR3 runs 13 residues. Per germline, CDR1 LNHDA and CDR2 SQIVND (reference sequence). V lost 9 bases and J 5 bases, leaving 14 bases between the germline ends. The receptor was derived from a man between 45 and 60 years old with glioma. The rearrangement joins TRBV19 to TRBJ1-5; a possible D gene is TRBD1 (6 bases). The sequences come from PBMCs, collected from a glioma patient whose treatment included an IDH1 peptide vaccine. The CDR3 bases are TGTGCCAGCGCACAGGGTAGGGATCAGCCCCAGCATTTT. As protein: CASAQGRDQPQHF. The variable domain in full, with the rest retrieved from reference TRBV19 and TRBJ1-5, is DGGITQSPKYLFRKEGQNVTLSCEQNLNHDAMYWYRQDPGQGLRLIYYSQIVNDFQKGDIAEGYSVSREKKESFPLTVTSAQKNPTAFYLCASAQGRDQPQHFGDGTRLSIL.